Listed below are T cell receptor beta chains from one sample, sequenced in a study of T cell responses to AZD1222 COVID-19 vaccine. The repertoire was sequenced with immunoSEQ multiplex PCR; TCRdb's copy has only in-frame clones and lacks some. Here the sample spans some 170,000 clones, 85% to 90% being singletons. Sequencing was performed on peripheral blood, taken on day 0 of AZD1222 vaccination. These receptors came from an adult in good health. The CDR3 runs from the conserved cysteine through the conserved F or W. D genes are given only for firm matches. Not every row has a clone size; where given, it reads once, few, many or a size class.

CDR3nt | CDR3aa | abundance | j_gene | d_gene | v_gene | len
TGTGCCAGCAGCTTGGGAGGTCTGGGCACTGAAGCTTTCTTT | CASSLGGLGTEAFF | - | TRBJ1-1 | - | TRBV5-6 | 14
TGTGCCAGCAGCTTAGAATCCTACAATGAGCAGTTCTTC | CASSLESYNEQFF | - | TRBJ2-1 | - | TRBV7-9 | 13
TGTGCCAGCAGCTTGCCCGACAGGGTTTATGGCTACACCTTC | CASSLPDRVYGYTF | - | TRBJ1-2 | TRBD1 | TRBV5-4 | 14
TGCGCCAGCAGCTCCTGGACAGGTCGGAATGAGCAGTTCTTC | CASSSWTGRNEQFF | - | TRBJ2-1 | TRBD1 | TRBV4-3 | 14
TGCGCCAGCGGAGAAGGGAAAAACACTGAAGCTTTCTTT | CASGEGKNTEAFF | - | TRBJ1-1 | - | TRBV5-1 | 13
TGTGCCAGCAGCCCCAGGTCGGGAGGGAATGAGCAGTTCTTC | CASSPRSGGNEQFF | - | TRBJ2-1 | TRBD2 | TRBV7-2 | 14
TGTGCCAGCAGCACCACGGGACTAGCGGGGGAGGTCACAGATACGCAGTATTTT | CASSTTGLAGEVTDTQYF | - | TRBJ2-3 | TRBD2 | TRBV9 | 18
TGTGCCAGTAGTGACCTTGATTTTGGTCAGATGAACACTGAAGCTTTCTTT | CASSDLDFGQMNTEAFF | - | TRBJ1-1 | - | TRBV19 | 17
TGTGCCAGCAGCTCCGGACATTCGAACACTGAAGCTTTCTTT | CASSSGHSNTEAFF | few | TRBJ1-1 | - | TRBV7-3 | 14
TGTGCCAGCAGCTTAGAGGCCCGGGGAATGAACACCGGGGAGCTGTTTTTT | CASSLEARGMNTGELFF | - | TRBJ2-2 | - | TRBV11-2 | 17
TGCGCCAGCAGCCAATCAAATCAGAAAGGATCACCCCTCCACTTT | CASSQSNQKGSPLHF | - | TRBJ1-6 | - | TRBV4-3 | 15
TGTGCCACCAGTGATTCCGGGACAGGGCCTAAAGAGACCCAGTACTTC | CATSDSGTGPKETQYF | - | TRBJ2-5 | TRBD1 | TRBV24-1 | 16
TGTGCCAGCAGTGAAGGCGACAGATACAATGAGCAGTTCTTC | CASSEGDRYNEQFF | once | TRBJ2-1 | - | TRBV6-1 | 14
TGTGCCAGCAGTTCAGGTTTTGTAAATGAGCAGTTCTTC | CASSSGFVNEQFF | - | TRBJ2-1 | - | TRBV27 | 13
TGTGCCAGCAGCGGAGGTAGCGGGGACCTCACAGATACGCAGTATTTT | CASSGGSGDLTDTQYF | - | TRBJ2-3 | TRBD2 | TRBV9 | 16
TGCGCCAGCAGCCCCCAGAGTAAGGCCTCTGGGGCCAACGTCCTGACTTTC | CASSPQSKASGANVLTF | - | TRBJ2-6 | - | TRBV4-3 | 17
TGTGCCACCAGTGATTCGGGGCGAGAGACCCAGTACTTC | CATSDSGRETQYF | - | TRBJ2-5 | - | TRBV24-1 | 13
TGTGCCAGCAGCTTAGCGTTCGGGGCAGTCCAAGAGACCCAGTACTTC | CASSLAFGAVQETQYF | - | TRBJ2-5 | - | TRBV7-2 | 16
TGTGCCAGCAGCCAAACCGGACCGGGCGAAAAACTGTTTTTT | CASSQTGPGEKLFF | - | TRBJ1-4 | - | TRBV28 | 14
TGTGCCAGCAGTGAAGTCTTCCAGGGACCGTCTAGCTCCTATAATTCACCCCTCCACTTT | CASSEVFQGPSSSYNSPLHF | - | TRBJ1-6 | - | TRBV2 | 20
TGTGCCAGCAGTTACTCACAGGGGGCGAGAGATACGCAGTATTTT | CASSYSQGARDTQYF | - | TRBJ2-3 | TRBD1 | TRBV6-5 | 15
TGTGCCAGCAGTGACAGCGCGGGAGTAGGCGAGCAGTACTTC | CASSDSAGVGEQYF | - | TRBJ2-7 | TRBD2 | TRBV6-4 | 14
TGTGCCAGCAGCTTGGCCCCAGGGGGCTCCCGTGAAGCTTTCTTT | CASSLAPGGSREAFF | - | TRBJ1-1 | TRBD1 | TRBV5-5 | 15
TGTGCCATCAGTACCCCAGGGGGGAACTATGGCTACACCTTC | CAISTPGGNYGYTF | - | TRBJ1-2 | TRBD1 | TRBV10-3 | 14
TGTGCCAGCTCACCAGAGCGGTCCTACGAGCAGTACTTC | CASSPERSYEQYF | - | TRBJ2-7 | - | TRBV18 | 13
TGTGCCAGCATGGCCGGACAGGGGAGAGAAGGCTACACCTTC | CASMAGQGREGYTF | once | TRBJ1-2 | TRBD1 | TRBV6-5 | 14
TGCGCCAGCAGCCAAGATGCGAACGGGAGGGGATACAATGAGCAGTTCTTC | CASSQDANGRGYNEQFF | - | TRBJ2-1 | TRBD2 | TRBV4-3 | 17
TGTGCCAGCAGTGAAACGAGGGATACGCAGTATTTT | CASSETRDTQYF | - | TRBJ2-3 | - | TRBV6-1 | 12
TGTGCCAGCAGTCCGGCTGGGACACCCCTCCACTTT | CASSPAGTPLHF | - | TRBJ1-6 | - | TRBV6-2/TRBV6-3 | 12
TGTGCCAGCAGCTTAAGGGGACAGGACAATGAGCAGTTCTTC | CASSLRGQDNEQFF | few | TRBJ2-1 | TRBD1 | TRBV7-9 | 14
TGCGCCAGCAGTCCTACACTAGCGGGCAATGAGCAGTTCTTC | CASSPTLAGNEQFF | once | TRBJ2-1 | TRBD2 | TRBV5-1 | 14
TGTGCCAGCAGTTTGGGGGGCCCGAACACTGAAGCTTTCTTT | CASSLGGPNTEAFF | - | TRBJ1-1 | - | TRBV2 | 14
TGTGCCACAAAGGGAGGGGGCACTGAAGCTTTCTTT | CATKGGGTEAFF | - | TRBJ1-1 | - | TRBV10-3 | 12
TGTGCCAGCAGTTTATCCAGGCAGGGAAATTCACCCCTCCACTTT | CASSLSRQGNSPLHF | - | TRBJ1-6 | - | TRBV27 | 15
TGTGCCAGCAGCCCCAAATACAGGGGGCGAGGCCAAGAGACCCAGTACTTC | CASSPKYRGRGQETQYF | - | TRBJ2-5 | TRBD1 | TRBV3-1/TRBV3-2 | 17
TGTGCCAGCAGATATTACGGGGGCAGACAGAACACTGAAGCTTTCTTT | CASRYYGGRQNTEAFF | once | TRBJ1-1 | - | TRBV5-6 | 16
TGCGCCAGCAGCCACACCGGGACAGAGGACACCGGGGAGCTGTTTTTT | CASSHTGTEDTGELFF | - | TRBJ2-2 | TRBD1 | TRBV4-1 | 16
TGTGCCAGCAGCTTAGGTGGGATCGCTGGAAACACCATATATTTT | CASSLGGIAGNTIYF | - | TRBJ1-3 | - | TRBV5-5 | 15
TGTGCCAGCAGTTACTCGCCACTACGGACAGGGGAAGCTTTCTTT | CASSYSPLRTGEAFF | - | TRBJ1-1 | TRBD1 | TRBV6-5 | 15
TGTGCCAGCAGTTTGTGGGCAGGGGGCGCCGTTAACTATGGCTACACCTTC | CASSLWAGGAVNYGYTF | - | TRBJ1-2 | TRBD1 | TRBV27 | 17
TGTGCCAGCAGCTTGGCTCGGACAGGGGGAGTTGAAGCTTTCTTT | CASSLARTGGVEAFF | - | TRBJ1-1 | TRBD1 | TRBV5-5 | 15
TGTGCCAGCAGCTTAGAGGGTGAAAAACTGTTTTTT | CASSLEGEKLFF | - | TRBJ1-4 | - | TRBV7-8 | 12
TGTGCCAGCAGCCCTTTAATCATATCGCCTGCCGGGACAGGGAGCCTGATCACCGGGGAGCTGTTTTTT | CASSPLIISPAGTGSLITGELFF | - | TRBJ2-2 | TRBD1 | TRBV7-8 | 23
TGTGCCAGCAGCCCGCCTTGGACAGGGACGGCACCCCTCCACTTT | CASSPPWTGTAPLHF | - | TRBJ1-6 | TRBD1 | TRBV5-5 | 15
TGTGCCAGCAGCACGGGACAGAATAGCAATCAGCCCCAGCATTTT | CASSTGQNSNQPQHF | once | TRBJ1-5 | TRBD1 | TRBV28 | 15
TGTGCCAGCAGTCTAAGCGGGCTCACAGATACGCAGTATTTT | CASSLSGLTDTQYF | - | TRBJ2-3 | - | TRBV2 | 14
TGTGCCAGCAGCTTGGACCCTGGGATAGAAAAACTGTTTTTT | CASSLDPGIEKLFF | once | TRBJ1-4 | - | TRBV5-8 | 14
TGTGCCATCAGTGAGGGAGGCAGCGGCAGTAGAACCACAGATACGCAGTATTTT | CAISEGGSGSRTTDTQYF | - | TRBJ2-3 | - | TRBV10-3 | 18
TGTGCCAGCAGACCACAGGGGATTCATCAGCCCCAGCATTTT | CASRPQGIHQPQHF | once | TRBJ1-5 | TRBD1 | TRBV6-5 | 14
TGTGCCAGCAGCCGCGCAGGGAACACTGAAGCTTTCTTT | CASSRAGNTEAFF | - | TRBJ1-1 | - | TRBV9 | 13
TGTGCCAGCAGTTCTGGGTATGGCTACACCTTC | CASSSGYGYTF | - | TRBJ1-2 | - | TRBV6-2/TRBV6-3 | 11
TGTGCCTGGAGGGAGGACGGCGCCGGAGGCTACACCTTC | CAWREDGAGGYTF | once | TRBJ1-2 | - | TRBV30 | 13
TGTGCCATCAAATTGACTAGCGGGATGTCAGATACGCAGTATTTT | CAIKLTSGMSDTQYF | - | TRBJ2-3 | TRBD2 | TRBV10-3 | 15
TGTGCCAGCAGCCCTCGGGGGGGCCCCACAGATACGCAGTATTTT | CASSPRGGPTDTQYF | - | TRBJ2-3 | TRBD2 | TRBV7-9 | 15
TGTGCCAGCAGGCGGACAGCAACTAATGAAAAACTGTTTTTT | CASRRTATNEKLFF | - | TRBJ1-4 | - | TRBV6-5 | 14